Following are 22 T cell receptor beta chains from one sample sequenced in a study of early stage breast cancer tumors. The repertoire was sequenced with immunoSEQ multiplex PCR; TCRdb's copy has only in-frame clones and lacks some. The table shows approximately 33,000 clones, with roughly 80% occurring only once. Sequencing was performed on blood. These TCRs come from a person aged 40 to 50 with breast cancer.

V usage is TRBV5-5 and J usage is TRBJ1-2; 10 bases line up with TRBD1. Germline CDR1 SGHKS, CDR2 YYEKEE (reference sequence). This CDR3 contains 13 residues. V gave up 4 bases and J gave up 10 bases; unmatched junction bases: 7. The CDR3 DNA reads as TGTGCCAGCAGCCATCCGGGACAGGGGCTCTACACCTTC. It codes for CASSHPGQGLYTF.

The chain uses TRBV4-3 and TRBJ2-5; no clear D gene. V gave up 1 base and J gave up 1 base, with 7 bases separating them. The CDR3 has 14 amino acids. Germline loops: CDR1 LGHNA, CDR2 YSLEER. CDR3 amino acids: CASSQALSQETQYF. CDR3 bases: TGCGCCAGCAGCCAAGCCCTCTCCCAAGAGACCCAGTACTTC.

The chain couples TRBV27 to TRBJ1-4; weak D call: TRBD1 (5 bases). The CDR3 has 16 amino acids. V was pared by 4 bases and J by 0 bases, with 12 bases between. From germline, CDR1 is MNHEY and CDR2 SMNVEV (reference sequence). The CDR3, as DNA: TGTGCCAGCAGTTCTCTTGGGGCTGCAACTAATGAAAAACTGTTTTTT. It is translated as CASSSLGAATNEKLFF. Looking up the rest from reference TRBV27 and TRBJ1-4 gives the full variable domain: EAQVTQNPRYLITVTGKKLTVTCSQNMNHEYMSWYRQDPGLGLRQIYYSMNVEVTDKGDVPEGYKVSRKEKRNFPLILESPSPNQTSLYFCASSSLGAATNEKLFFGSGTQLSVL.

This rearrangement joins TRBV7-2 to TRBJ2-2; 11 bases are a match to TRBD2. V shed 3 bases and J 7 bases; nucleotides not matched to a gene: 10. CDR1 is SGHTA and CDR2 is FQGNSA in the germline V gene. The CDR3 runs 17 residues. The DNA of the CDR3 is TGTGCCAGCAGCTTTACGATAGCGGGAGGGCCCGTCGGGGAGCTGTTTTTT. This gives the protein CASSFTIAGGPVGELFF.

The chain combines TRBV5-4 with TRBJ1-1; 7 bases fit TRBD1. This CDR3 has 14 residues. J lost 4 bases, V lost 1 base, and 4 bases had no gene match. The germline V gene encodes CDR1 SGHNT and CDR2 YYREEE (reference sequence). The CDR3 region is CASSLTGQATEAFF. As DNA, the CDR3 is TGTGCCAGCAGCTTGACTGGACAGGCCACTGAAGCTTTCTTT. Full variable domain (missing parts from reference TRBV5-4 and TRBJ1-1): ETGVTQSPTHLIKTRGQQVTLRCSSQSGHNTVSWYQQALGQGPQFIFQYYREEENGRGNFPPRFSGLQFPNYSSELNVNALELDDSALYLCASSLTGQATEAFFGQGTRLTVV.

This clone turned up a few times. Here the CDR3 reads CASSLVSSGRALDEQYF. CDR3 sequence (DNA): TGTGCCAGCAGCTTAGTTTCTAGCGGGAGGGCCTTGGACGAGCAGTACTTC. The chain has TRBV7-9 and TRBJ2-7; 12 nucleotides line up with TRBD2. This CDR3 contains 17 residues. CDR1 is SEHNR and CDR2 is FQNEAQ in the germline V gene (reference sequence). V dropped 1 base and J dropped 5; count of bases not matched to a gene: 9.

CDR3 DNA sequence: TGTGCCAGTAGCAATTGGGCCGAAGCTTTCTTT. Translating it yields CASSNWAEAFF. The chain carries TRBV19 and TRBJ1-1; D call uncertain. This CDR3 comprises 11 residues. Germline V gene lookup returns CDR1 LNHDA and CDR2 SQIVND (reference sequence). V was clipped by 6 bases and J by 8 bases, with 10 bases between them.

The rearrangement links TRBV7-2 to TRBJ2-3; D not resolved. The CDR3 length is 16 residues. Trimming took 1 base from V and 0 from J, leaving 11 bases between them. Germline V CDR1 and CDR2: SGHTA, FQGNSA. DNA for the CDR3: TGTGCCAGCAGCTTAGTGGTGCTAGGGAGCACAGATACGCAGTATTTT. Its protein is CASSLVVLGSTDTQYF. The whole variable domain, filled in from reference TRBV7-2 and TRBJ2-3, reads GAGVSQSPSNKVTEKGKDVELRCDPISGHTALYWYRQSLGQGLEFLIYFQGNSAPDKSGLPSDRFSAERTGGSVSTLTIQRTQQEDSAVYLCASSLVVLGSTDTQYFGPGTRLTVL.

The chain uses TRBV7-9 and TRBJ1-2, with 8 bases fitting TRBD1. J was trimmed by 6 bases and V by 3 bases; bases with no gene match: 3. CDR1 SEHNR and CDR2 FQNEAQ come from the germline V gene (reference sequence). This CDR3 has 13 residues. CDR3 bases: TGTGCCAGCAGCTTTGGACAGGGTGATGGCTACACCTTC. Protein sequence: CASSFGQGDGYTF. Based on the CDR3 plus reference TRBV7-9 and TRBJ1-2, the full variable domain is DTGVSQNPRHKITKRGQNVTFRCDPISEHNRLYWYRQTLGQGPEFLTYFQNEAQLEKSRLLSDRFSAERPKGSFSTLEIQRTEQGDSAMYLCASSFGQGDGYTFGSGTRLTVV.

The V and J genes are TRBV18 and TRBJ1-5; D might be TRBD1 (6 bases). Trimming stripped 6 bases from V and 0 bases from J, with 15 bases between. Germline lookup yields CDR1 KGHSH and CDR2 LQKENI. The CDR3 covers 16 residues. CDR3 DNA sequence: TGTGCCAGCTCGCTCTCAACAGGGAATAGCAATCAGCCCCAGCATTTT. Protein: CASSLSTGNSNQPQHF.

This clone was seen a handful of times. This chain joins TRBV2 and TRBJ1-2; D is perhaps TRBD1 (6 bases). The CDR3 is 12 amino acids. Germline V CDR1 and CDR2: SNHLY, FYNNEI. Trimming pared 7 bases from V and 0 bases from J, leaving 6 bases between. CDR3 sequence (DNA): TGTGCCAGCAAGGGGGCTAACTATGGCTACACCTTC. It codes for CASKGANYGYTF.

V gene TRBV5-6 combines with J gene TRBJ2-2; 7 positions agree with TRBD2. This CDR3 region has 15 residues. Looked up from germline, CDR1 is SGHDT and CDR2 is YYEEEE. The trim removed 1 base at V and 7 bases at J, leaving 7 bases unmatched. The CDR3 is CASSLNTGEGGELFF. CDR3 bases: TGTGCCAGCAGCTTGAATACGGGGGAGGGCGGGGAGCTGTTTTTT. Filled out from reference TRBV5-6 and TRBJ2-2, the complete variable domain reads DAGVTQSPTHLIKTRGQQVTLRCSPKSGHDTVSWYQQALGQGPQFIFQYYEEEERQRGNFPDRFSGHQFPNYSSELNVNALLLGDSALYLCASSLNTGEGGELFFGEGSRLTVL.

This chain uses TRBV15 with TRBJ2-1, with D hard to call. The CDR3 spans 15 residues. In germline, CDR1 is LNHNV, CDR2 YYDKDF (reference sequence). V shed 1 base and J shed 3 bases, with 10 bases lying between them. The CDR3 region is CATSRVTVLYNEQFF. As DNA, the CDR3 is TGTGCCACCAGCAGAGTAACGGTCCTCTACAATGAGCAGTTCTTC.

The sample holds a few counts of this clone. The CDR3 protein is CASSPAGGHSGNTIYF. The CDR3 coding sequence is TGCGCCAGCAGCCCGGCGGGGGGCCACTCTGGAAACACCATATATTTT. The chain employs TRBV5-1 and TRBJ1-3; perhaps TRBD1 as D (6 bases). The CDR3 runs to 16 residues. The germline V gene has CDR1 SGHRS and CDR2 YFSETQ. Trimming took off 4 bases at V and 0 bases at J, with 14 bases between the two ends. Using reference TRBV5-1 and TRBJ1-3 for the parts outside the CDR3, the full variable domain is KAGVTQTPRYLIKTRGQQVTLSCSPISGHRSVSWYQQTPGQGLQFLFEYFSETQRNKGNFPGRFSGRQFSNSRSEMNVSTLELGDSALYLCASSPAGGHSGNTIYFGEGSWLTVV.

V and J are TRBV7-2 and TRBJ2-4; 7 positions match TRBD2. With V trimmed by 1 base and J by 3 bases, 6 bases remained unmatched. The CDR3 is made up of 16 amino acids. Germline V CDR1 and CDR2: SGHTA, FQGNSA. The CDR3 region is CASSLEAGYVKNIQYF. In DNA form, the CDR3 reads TGTGCCAGCAGCTTAGAAGCGGGATATGTCAAAAACATTCAGTACTTC.

The V call is TRBV15, the J call TRBJ1-5; perhaps TRBD1 as D (5 bases). Germline V gene data show CDR1 as LNHNV and CDR2 as YYDKDF (reference sequence). CDR3 size: 13 residues. The V and J ends lost 5 bases and 5 bases respectively, with 10 bases between them. Written as DNA, the CDR3 is TGTGCCACCAGCCCAGGGACGCATCAGCCCCAGCATTTT. Protein: CATSPGTHQPQHF.

J is TRBJ2-7 and V is TRBV7-3, with 8 bases identical to TRBD2. J gave up 2 bases and V 0 bases, and 6 bases lay outside the gene matches. The CDR3 consists of 16 residues. The germline V gene has CDR1 SGHTA and CDR2 FQGTGA. The CDR3 is CASSLTPSGSTYEQYF. The DNA for the CDR3 is TGTGCCAGCAGCTTAACGCCTAGCGGGTCCACCTACGAGCAGTACTTC.

This clone was counted a few times. This chain uses TRBV7-2 with TRBJ2-7; either TRBD1 or TRBD2 may fit D (5 bases each). Germline V gene sequence: CDR1 SGHTA, CDR2 FQGNSA. The CDR3 extends over 12 amino acids. The germline V and J ends were trimmed by 3 bases and 5 bases, with 8 bases remaining between them. Here the CDR3 reads CASSFRGDEQYF. The CDR3 DNA follows: TGTGCCAGCAGCTTCCGGGGCGACGAGCAGTACTTC.

The J gene is TRBJ2-3, the V gene TRBV19; D could derive from TRBD1 or TRBD2 (5 bases each). Germline lookup yields CDR1 LNHDA and CDR2 SQIVND (reference sequence). This CDR3 comprises 14 residues. Deletions cut 8 bases from V and 2 bases from J, with 14 bases between. The CDR3, as DNA: TGTGCCAGTCAAGGGACCCACCTCACAGATACGCAGTATTTT. It yields the protein CASQGTHLTDTQYF.

This clone was detected a few times. The chain has TRBV7-8 and TRBJ2-5; D is unclear. V lost 1 base and J 2 bases, leaving 8 bases between the germline ends. CDR3 size: 14 residues. Germline V CDR1 and CDR2: SGHVS, FQNEAQ. The CDR3 region has the DNA TGTGCCAGCAGCTTAGGTCGGTTGCAAGAGACCCAGTACTTC. The encoded protein is CASSLGRLQETQYF.

The genes are TRBV2 and TRBJ2-1; TRBD1 matches at 8 bases. This CDR3 is 14 amino acids long. Trimming at V came to 6 bases and at J to 6 bases, leaving 7 bases not matched to a gene. The V gene's germline CDR1 is SNHLY and CDR2 FYNNEI. The CDR3 region is CASRWQGAGNEQFF. CDR3 DNA sequence: TGTGCCAGCAGGTGGCAGGGGGCCGGCAATGAGCAGTTCTTC.

The chain uses TRBV11-3 and TRBJ2-7; D is ambiguous. This CDR3 has 14 residues. V was pared by 3 bases and J by 5 bases, with 14 bases between. Germline V gene sequence: CDR1 SGHNT, CDR2 YENEEA. The CDR3 loop is CASSLDGPSHEQYF. Here the CDR3 DNA reads TGTGCCAGCAGCTTGGACGGACCTTCCCACGAGCAGTACTTC. The complete variable domain, with remaining parts taken from reference TRBV11-3 and TRBJ2-7, reads EAGVVQSPRYKIIEKKQPVAFWCNPISGHNTLYWYLQNLGQGPELLIRYENEEAVDDSQLPKDRFSAERLKGVDSTLKIQPAELGDSAVYLCASSLDGPSHEQYFGPGTRLTVT.